This T cell receptor (beta chain) was observed in a study of T cells in localized non-small cell lung cancer. Here immunoSEQ multiplex PCR was the method, and the copy in TCRdb shows in-frame clones only, minus some. The table has under 2,500 clones, approximately 24% seen once; the top ten hold 7% to 10%. After removal of 2 bases from V and 5 bases from J, the junction contained 7 bases not matched to a gene. The CDR3 has 15 residues. CDR1 KGHSH and CDR2 LQKENI come from the germline V gene. This clone was counted between two and nine times. This TCR was sampled from a male donor aged 60 or over with stage II squamous cell lung carcinoma. The rearrangement uses TRBV18 and TRBJ1-1; 8 positions match TRBD1. The sequencing here drew on lung tumor tissue, taken before any cancer treatment. CDR3 DNA: TGTGCCAGCTCACCAATAAGGACAGGGACAACTGAAGCTTTCTTT. Residues: CASSPIRTGTTEAFF.